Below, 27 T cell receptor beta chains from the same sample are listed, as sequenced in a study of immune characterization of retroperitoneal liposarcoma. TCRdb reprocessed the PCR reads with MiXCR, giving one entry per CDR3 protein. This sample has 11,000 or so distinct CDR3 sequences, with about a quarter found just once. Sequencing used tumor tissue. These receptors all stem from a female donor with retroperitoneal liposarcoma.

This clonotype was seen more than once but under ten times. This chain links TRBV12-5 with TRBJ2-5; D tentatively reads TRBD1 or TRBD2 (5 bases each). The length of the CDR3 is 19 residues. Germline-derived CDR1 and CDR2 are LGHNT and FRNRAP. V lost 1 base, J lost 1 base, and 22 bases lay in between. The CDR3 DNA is TGTGCTAGTGGTTTGGCCCTGGGACCCGCCAATCGCATCCAAGAGACCCAGTACTTC. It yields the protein CASGLALGPANRIQETQYF.

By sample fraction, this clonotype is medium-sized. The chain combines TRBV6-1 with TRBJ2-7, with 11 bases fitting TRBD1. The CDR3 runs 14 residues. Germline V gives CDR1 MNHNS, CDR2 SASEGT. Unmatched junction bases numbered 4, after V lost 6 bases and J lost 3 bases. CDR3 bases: TGTGCCAGCAGCACCGGGACAGGGGGCTACGAGCAGTACTTC. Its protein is CASSTGTGGYEQYF.

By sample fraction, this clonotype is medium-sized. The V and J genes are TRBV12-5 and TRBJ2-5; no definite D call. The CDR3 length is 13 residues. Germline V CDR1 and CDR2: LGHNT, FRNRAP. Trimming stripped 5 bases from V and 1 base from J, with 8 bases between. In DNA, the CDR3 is TGTGCTAGTGGTCCCTCACGCCAAGAGACCCAGTACTTC. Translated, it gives CASGPSRQETQYF.

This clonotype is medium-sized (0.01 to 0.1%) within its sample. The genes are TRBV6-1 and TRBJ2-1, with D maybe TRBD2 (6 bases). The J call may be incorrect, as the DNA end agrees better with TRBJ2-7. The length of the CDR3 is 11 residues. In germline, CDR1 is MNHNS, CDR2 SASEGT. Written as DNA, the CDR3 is TGTGCCAGCACCTCGGCGGGGGAGCAGTACTTC. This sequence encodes CASTSAGEQYF.

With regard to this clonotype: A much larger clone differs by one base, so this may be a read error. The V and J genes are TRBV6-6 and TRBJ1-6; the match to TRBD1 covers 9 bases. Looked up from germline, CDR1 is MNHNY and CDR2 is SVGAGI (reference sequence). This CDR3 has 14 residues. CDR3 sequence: CASGGTGMNSPLNF. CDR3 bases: TGTGCCAGCGGGGGGACAGGGATGAATTCACCCCTCAACTTT.

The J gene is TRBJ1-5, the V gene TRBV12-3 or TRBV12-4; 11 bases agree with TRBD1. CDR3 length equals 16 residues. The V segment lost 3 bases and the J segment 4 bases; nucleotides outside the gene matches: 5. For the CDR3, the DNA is TGTGCCAGCAGTTTTTCCGGGGACAGGGGGAATCAGCCCCAGCATTTT. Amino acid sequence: CASSFSGDRGNQPQHF.

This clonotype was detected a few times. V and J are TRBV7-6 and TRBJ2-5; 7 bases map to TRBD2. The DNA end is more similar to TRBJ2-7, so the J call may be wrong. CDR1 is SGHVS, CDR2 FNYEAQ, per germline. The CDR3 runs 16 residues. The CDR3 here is CASSLGFGREIYEQYF. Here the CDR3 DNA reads TGTGCCAGCAGCTTAGGATTTGGGCGGGAGATCTACGAGCAGTACTTC.

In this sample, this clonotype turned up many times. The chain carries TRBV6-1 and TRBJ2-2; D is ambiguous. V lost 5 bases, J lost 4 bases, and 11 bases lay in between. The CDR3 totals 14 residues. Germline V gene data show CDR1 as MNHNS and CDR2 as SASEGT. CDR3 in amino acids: CASSYTASTGELFF. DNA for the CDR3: TGTGCCAGCAGTTATACCGCGTCCACCGGGGAGCTGTTTTTT.

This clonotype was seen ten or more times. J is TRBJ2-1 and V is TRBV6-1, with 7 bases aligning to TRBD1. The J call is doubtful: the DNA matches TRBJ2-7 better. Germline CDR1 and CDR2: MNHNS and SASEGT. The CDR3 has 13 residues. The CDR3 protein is CASTLTGYNEQYF. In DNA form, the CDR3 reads TGTGCCAGCACTCTGACAGGGTACAATGAGCAGTACTTC.

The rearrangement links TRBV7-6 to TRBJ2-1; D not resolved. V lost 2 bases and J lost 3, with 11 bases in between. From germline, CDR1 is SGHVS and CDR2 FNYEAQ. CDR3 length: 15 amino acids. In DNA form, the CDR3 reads TGTGCCAGCAGCTTATCGCCTGACGTCTACAATGAGCAGTTCTTC. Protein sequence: CASSLSPDVYNEQFF.

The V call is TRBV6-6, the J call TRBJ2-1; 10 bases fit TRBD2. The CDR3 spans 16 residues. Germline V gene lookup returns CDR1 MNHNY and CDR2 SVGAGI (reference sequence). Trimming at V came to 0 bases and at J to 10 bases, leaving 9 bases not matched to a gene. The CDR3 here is CASSYSLAGDRDEQFF. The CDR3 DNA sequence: TGTGCCAGCAGTTACTCCCTAGCGGGAGATCGAGACGAGCAGTTCTTC.

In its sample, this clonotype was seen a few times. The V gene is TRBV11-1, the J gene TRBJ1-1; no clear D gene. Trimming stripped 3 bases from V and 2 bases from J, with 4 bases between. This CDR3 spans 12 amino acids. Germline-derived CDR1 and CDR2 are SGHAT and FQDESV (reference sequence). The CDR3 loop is CASSFDNTEAFF. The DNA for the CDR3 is TGTGCCAGCAGCTTTGACAACACTGAAGCTTTCTTT.

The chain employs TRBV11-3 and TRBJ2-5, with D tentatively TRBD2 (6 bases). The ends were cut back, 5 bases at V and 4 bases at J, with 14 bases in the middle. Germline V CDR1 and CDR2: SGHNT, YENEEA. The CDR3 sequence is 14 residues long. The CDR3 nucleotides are TGTGCCAGCAGCCCGGGACTGTTCGTAGAGACCCAGTACTTC. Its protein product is CASSPGLFVETQYF.

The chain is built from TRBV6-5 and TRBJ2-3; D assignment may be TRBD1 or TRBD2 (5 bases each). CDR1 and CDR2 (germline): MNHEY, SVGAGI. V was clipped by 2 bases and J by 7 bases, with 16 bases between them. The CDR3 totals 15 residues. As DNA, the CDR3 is TGTGCCAGCAGTTACGGGGGTGCAGGATCGAATACGCAGTATTTT. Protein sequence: CASSYGGAGSNTQYF.

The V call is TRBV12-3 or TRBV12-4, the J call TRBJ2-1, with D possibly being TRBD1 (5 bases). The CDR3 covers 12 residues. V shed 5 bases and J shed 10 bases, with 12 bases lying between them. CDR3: CASSHRNHEQFF. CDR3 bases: TGTGCCAGCAGTCACAGGAACCACGAGCAGTTCTTC.

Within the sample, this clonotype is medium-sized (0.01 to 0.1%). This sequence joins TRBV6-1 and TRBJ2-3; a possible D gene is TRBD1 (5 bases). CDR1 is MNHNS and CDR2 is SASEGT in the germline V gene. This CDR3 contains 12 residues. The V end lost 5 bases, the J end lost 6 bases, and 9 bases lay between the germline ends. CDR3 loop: CASSISGDTQYF. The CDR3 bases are TGTGCCAGCAGTATCTCAGGGGATACGCAGTATTTT.

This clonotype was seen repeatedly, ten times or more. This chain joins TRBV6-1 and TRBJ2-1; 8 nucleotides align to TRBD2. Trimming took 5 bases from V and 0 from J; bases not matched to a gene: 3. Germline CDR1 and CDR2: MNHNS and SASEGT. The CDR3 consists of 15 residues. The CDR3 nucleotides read TGTGCCAGCAGTCGCGGGGGGAGCTCCTACAATGAGCAGTTCTTC. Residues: CASSRGGSSYNEQFF.

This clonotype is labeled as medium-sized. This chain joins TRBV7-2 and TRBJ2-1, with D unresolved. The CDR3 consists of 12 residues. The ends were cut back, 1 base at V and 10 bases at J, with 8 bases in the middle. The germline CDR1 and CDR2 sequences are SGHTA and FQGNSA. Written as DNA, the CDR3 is TGTGCCAGCAGCTTAGTAGGGTGGGAGCAGTTCTTC. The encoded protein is CASSLVGWEQFF. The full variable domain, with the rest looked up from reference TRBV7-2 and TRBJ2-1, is GAGVSQSPSNKVTEKGKDVELRCDPISGHTALYWYRQSLGQGLEFLIYFQGNSAPDKSGLPSDRFSAERTGGSVSTLTIQRTQQEDSAVYLCASSLVGWEQFFGPGTRLTVL.

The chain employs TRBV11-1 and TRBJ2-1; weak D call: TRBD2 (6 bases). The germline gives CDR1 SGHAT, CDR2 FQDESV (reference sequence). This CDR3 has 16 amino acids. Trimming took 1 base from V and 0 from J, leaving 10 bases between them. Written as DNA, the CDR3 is TGTGCCAGCAGCTTAGGACTAGTAAGCTCCTACAATGAGCAGTTCTTC. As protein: CASSLGLVSSYNEQFF. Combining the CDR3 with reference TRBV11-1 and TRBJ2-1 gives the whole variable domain EAEVAQSPRYKITEKSQAVAFWCDPISGHATLYWYRQILGQGPELLVQFQDESVVDDSQLPKDRFSAERLKGVDSTLKIQPAELGDSAMYLCASSLGLVSSYNEQFFGPGTRLTVL.

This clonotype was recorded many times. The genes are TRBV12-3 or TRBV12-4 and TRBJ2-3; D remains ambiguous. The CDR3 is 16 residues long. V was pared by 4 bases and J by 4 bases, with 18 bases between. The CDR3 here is CASSSDQAPRADTQYF. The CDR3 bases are TGTGCCAGCAGTTCCGATCAAGCCCCCCGGGCAGATACGCAGTATTTT.

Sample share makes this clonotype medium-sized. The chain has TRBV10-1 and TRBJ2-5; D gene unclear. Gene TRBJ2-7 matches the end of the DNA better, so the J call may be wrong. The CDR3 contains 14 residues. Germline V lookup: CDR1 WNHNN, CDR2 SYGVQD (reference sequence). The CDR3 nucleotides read TGCGCCAGCAGTCCCCGCAGAGCAGTCTACGAGCAGTACTTC. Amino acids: CASSPRRAVYEQYF.

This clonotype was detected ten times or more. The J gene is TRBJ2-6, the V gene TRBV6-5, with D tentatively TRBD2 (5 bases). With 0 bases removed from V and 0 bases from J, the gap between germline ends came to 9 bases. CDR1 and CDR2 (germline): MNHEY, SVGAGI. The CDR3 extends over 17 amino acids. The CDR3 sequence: CASSYSLGSSGANVLTF. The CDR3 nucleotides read TGTGCCAGCAGTTACTCGTTGGGGAGCTCTGGGGCCAACGTCCTGACTTTC.

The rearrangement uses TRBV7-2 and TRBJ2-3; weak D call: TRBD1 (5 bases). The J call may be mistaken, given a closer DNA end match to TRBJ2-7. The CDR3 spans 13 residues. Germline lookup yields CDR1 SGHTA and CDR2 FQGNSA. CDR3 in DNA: TGTGCCAGCAGCCCCCGGACACTCTCCGAGCAGTACTTC. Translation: CASSPRTLSEQYF.

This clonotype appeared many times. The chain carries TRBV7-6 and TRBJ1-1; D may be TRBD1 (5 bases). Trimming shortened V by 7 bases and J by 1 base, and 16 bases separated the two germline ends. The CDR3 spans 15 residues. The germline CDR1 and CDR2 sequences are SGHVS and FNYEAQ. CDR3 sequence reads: CASTPRGGENTEAFF. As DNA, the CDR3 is TGTGCCAGCACTCCCCGGGGGGGAGAGAACACTGAAGCTTTCTTT.

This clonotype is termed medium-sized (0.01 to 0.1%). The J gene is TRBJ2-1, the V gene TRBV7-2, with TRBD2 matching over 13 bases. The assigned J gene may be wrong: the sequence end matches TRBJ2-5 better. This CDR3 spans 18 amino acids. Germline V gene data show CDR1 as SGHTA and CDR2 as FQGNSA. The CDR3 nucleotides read TGTGCCAGCATGCTCGGGACTAGCGGGATCGCGGGGGGGGAGACCCAGTACTTC. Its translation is CASMLGTSGIAGGETQYF.

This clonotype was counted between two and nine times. CDR3 protein: CASSFYSGRGEQFF. CDR3 bases: TGTGCCAGCAGTTTCTATAGCGGGAGAGGGGAGCAGTTCTTC. The chain combines TRBV6-1 with TRBJ2-1; 9 nucleotides agree with TRBD2. This CDR3 is 14 amino acids long. Per the germline V gene, CDR1 is MNHNS and CDR2 is SASEGT. The V segment lost 5 bases and the J segment 10 bases; nucleotides outside the gene matches: 9.

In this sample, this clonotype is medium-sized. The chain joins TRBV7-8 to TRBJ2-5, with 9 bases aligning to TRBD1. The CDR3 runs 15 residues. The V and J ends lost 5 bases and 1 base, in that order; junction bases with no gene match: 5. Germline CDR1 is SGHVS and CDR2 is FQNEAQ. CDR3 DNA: TGTGCCAGCAGCCCACAGGGGGCGCGCCAAGAGACCCAGTACTTC. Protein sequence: CASSPQGARQETQYF. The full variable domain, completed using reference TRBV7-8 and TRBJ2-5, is GAGVSQSPRYKVAKRGQDVALRCDPISGHVSLFWYQQALGQGPEFLTYFQNEAQLDKSGLPSDRFFAERPEGSVSTLKIQRTQQEDSAVYLCASSPQGARQETQYFGPGTRLLVL.